The following is a T cell receptor beta chain sequence with its context. Its antigen is unknown. The identical CDR3 is also encoded by other nucleotide sequences in the sample. The assay was immunoSEQ multiplex PCR, and TCRdb's table has in-frame clones only and misses some. The sample consists of around 110,000 clones, more than 80% of them appearing once. The germline CDR1 and CDR2 sequences are MGHRA and YSYEKL. The CDR3 sequence is 14 residues long. The V gene end was trimmed by 5 bases and the J gene end by 7 bases; junction bases not matched to a gene: 4. This sample stems from a study of T cell responses to AZD1222 COVID-19 vaccine. Study information: Recipients boosted at about 4 weeks or about 12 weeks are pooled. General study points: Spike-specific TCR breadth and depth both grew after two AZD1222 doses. Spike-wide coverage was observed for vaccine-associated CD4 TCRs, with dominant responses at 160-218 and 743-854. It was only a handful of AZD1222 recipients who were seropositive at baseline.

This receptor was taken from an adult in good health. Here the sequenced sample was peripheral blood, taken on day 0 of AZD1222 vaccination. The V and J genes are TRBV4-1 and TRBJ1-6; 8 bases agree with TRBD1. Written as DNA, the CDR3 is TGCGCCAGCAGCTTGGACAGGGCGAATTCACCCCTCCACTTT. It is translated as CASSLDRANSPLHF.